The next 14 T cell receptor beta chains were all read from a single sample in a study of a mutant IDH1 vaccine in newly diagnosed glioma. Some clones are missing from TCRdb's copy, which holds only in-frame ones; the method was immunoSEQ multiplex PCR. Counted here are around 88,000 clones, about 80% occurring once; the ten biggest clones make up over 6.5%. Time point indicated: baseline, week 1 (first vaccination visit). Treatment in this sample: pre-vaccination baseline after standard-of-care therapy. The input for sequencing was PBMCs, taken from a glioma patient treated with radiotherapy, temozolomide or both. These receptor sequences come from a man aged 40-50 years with glioma.

This clone was picked up one time. The chain employs TRBV15 and TRBJ1-1, with a tentative D call TRBD1 (5 bases). The CDR3 is 15 amino acids. Per the germline V gene, CDR1 is LNHNV and CDR2 is YYDKDF (reference sequence). Trimming removed 5 bases at V and 1 base at J, with 14 bases between. DNA for the CDR3: TGTGCCACCAGCCAAGGGACGGGTAAGAACACTGAAGCTTTCTTT. This encodes CATSQGTGKNTEAFF.

Only a few counts were recorded for this clone. The chain employs TRBV18 and TRBJ1-2; D gene unclear. The V end was cut by 3 bases, the J end by 8 bases, with 10 bases between. This CDR3 region has 12 residues. Germline assignment: CDR1 KGHSH and CDR2 LQKENI. The CDR3, as DNA: TGTGCCAGCTCACCGGACCTTTACGGCTACACCTTC. Encoded protein: CASSPDLYGYTF. Full variable domain (missing parts from reference TRBV18 and TRBJ1-2): NAGVMQNPRHLVRRRGQEARLRCSPMKGHSHVYWYRQLPEEGLKFMVYLQKENIIDESGMPKERFSAEFPKEGPSILRIQQVVRGDSAAYFCASSPDLYGYTFGSGTRLTVV.

V and J are TRBV19 and TRBJ1-5; no firm D call. CDR3 size: 14 residues. V was cut by 5 bases and J by 0 bases, with 8 bases left in between. Germline assignment: CDR1 LNHDA and CDR2 SQIVND (reference sequence). DNA of the CDR3: TGTGCCAGTAGTCGGTTGAGTAGCAATCAGCCCCAGCATTTT. Encoded protein: CASSRLSSNQPQHF.

The chain links TRBV6-5 to TRBJ1-6; D perhaps matches TRBD1 (5 bases). Germline CDR1 reads MNHEY; CDR2 reads SVGAGI. The CDR3 loop spans 14 amino acids. With 5 bases removed from V and 7 bases from J, the gap between germline ends came to 12 bases. CDR3 DNA sequence: TGTGCCAGCAGTGCCGGGGGGGGGAATTCACCCCTCCACTTT. As protein: CASSAGGGNSPLHF.

The chain joins TRBV27 to TRBJ1-6, with D maybe TRBD1 (6 bases). The germline gives CDR1 MNHEY, CDR2 SMNVEV (reference sequence). The length of the CDR3 is 17 residues. V gave up 2 bases and J gave up 1 base, with 12 bases separating them. CDR3 DNA: TGTGCCAGCAGTTTAGGTACAGGGAAGTCCTATAATTCACCCCTCCACTTT. Amino acids: CASSLGTGKSYNSPLHF.

As regards this clone: Other DNA sequences from this sample encode an identical CDR3 as well. V gene TRBV5-1 combines with J gene TRBJ2-3; 10 bases are a match to TRBD2. The germline V gene encodes CDR1 SGHRS and CDR2 YFSETQ. With 2 bases clipped from V and 0 bases from J, the junction kept 0 bases outside the gene matches. The CDR3 sequence is 15 residues long. The CDR3 loop is CASSFSGGSTDTQYF. The DNA for the CDR3 is TGCGCCAGCAGCTTTAGCGGGGGGAGCACAGATACGCAGTATTTT.

The gene calls are TRBV20-1 and TRBJ2-5; D is unclear. CDR3 length: 11 residues. The V gene lost 5 bases and the J gene lost 0 bases, with 4 bases spanning the gap. Germline values: CDR1 DFQATT, CDR2 SNEGSKA (reference sequence). CDR3 sequence: CSARHQETQYF. The CDR3 DNA reads TGCAGTGCTCGCCACCAAGAGACCCAGTACTTC.

J is TRBJ2-1 and V is TRBV5-4; TRBD2 aligns across 8 bases. There are 15 residues in the CDR3. With 5 bases clipped from V and 2 bases from J, the junction kept 6 bases outside the gene matches. Per the germline V gene, CDR1 is SGHNT and CDR2 is YYREEE (reference sequence). In DNA form, the CDR3 reads TGTGCCAGCAGTCCGAGCGGGAGAGCCTACAATGAGCAGTTCTTC. Translated: CASSPSGRAYNEQFF. The whole variable domain, filled in from reference TRBV5-4 and TRBJ2-1, reads ETGVTQSPTHLIKTRGQQVTLRCSSQSGHNTVSWYQQALGQGPQFIFQYYREEENGRGNFPPRFSGLQFPNYSSELNVNALELDDSALYLCASSPSGRAYNEQFFGPGTRLTVL.

The V call is TRBV7-2, the J call TRBJ2-5, with D perhaps TRBD2 (5 bases). Germline values: CDR1 SGHTA, CDR2 FQGNSA. The V end was cut by 1 base, the J end by 3 bases, with 15 bases between. This CDR3 is built from 16 residues. The CDR3 region has the DNA TGTGCCAGCAGCTTAGAAGTAGGGTCGGAGGAAGAGACCCAGTACTTC. Its translation is CASSLEVGSEEETQYF.

This chain links TRBV19 with TRBJ2-1; tentative D call: TRBD2 (9 bases). V shed 5 bases and J shed 5 bases, with 28 bases lying between them. CDR1 and CDR2 (germline): LNHDA, SQIVND (reference sequence). The CDR3 runs to 19 residues. The CDR3 DNA reads as TGTGCCAGTAGTGCCCGGACAGGGAGGACTAGCGCGACGCACAATGAGCAGTTCTTC. Protein: CASSARTGRTSATHNEQFF.

The V call is TRBV2, the J call TRBJ2-1; 7 bases agree with TRBD2. The CDR3 extends over 14 amino acids. V lost 7 bases, J lost 7 bases, and 10 bases stayed unmatched. The germline V gene encodes CDR1 SNHLY and CDR2 FYNNEI. CDR3 DNA sequence: TGTGCCAGCATCAGGACGGGAGGAGGTAATGAGCAGTTCTTC. The encoded protein is CASIRTGGGNEQFF.

The chain combines TRBV9 with TRBJ2-1, with a tentative D call TRBD1 (6 bases). CDR3 length: 17 amino acids. Trimming took off 4 bases at V and 10 bases at J, with 27 bases between the two ends. CDR1 and CDR2 (germline): SGDLS, YYNGEE. CDR3 bases: TGTGCCAGCAGCCCCCTCAAAGGGGGATTCTTAGCCCAAGAGCAGTTCTTC. Its protein product is CASSPLKGGFLAQEQFF.

The chain joins TRBV30 to TRBJ2-5; 7 nucleotides line up with TRBD2. The germline gives CDR1 GTSNPN, CDR2 SVGIG (reference sequence). This CDR3 region has 16 residues. The V gene end was trimmed by 2 bases and the J gene end by 5 bases; junction bases not matched to a gene: 14. CDR3 in DNA: TGTGCCTGGAGTCGGGGGGTTGGTTTTTCGAGGGAGACCCAGTACTTC. The encoded protein is CAWSRGVGFSRETQYF.

This clone was counted only a few times. J is TRBJ1-1 and V is TRBV2, with TRBD1 identical over 11 bases. Per the germline V gene, CDR1 is SNHLY and CDR2 is FYNNEI. Germline trimming cut 7 bases from V and 5 bases from J; bases unmatched to any gene: 3. This CDR3 contains 13 residues. CDR3 region: CASNGQGATEAFF. In DNA, the CDR3 is TGTGCCAGCAACGGACAGGGGGCTACTGAAGCTTTCTTT.